The following is a TCR beta chain sequence with its context. This sample stems from a study of blood T cell repertoires in COVID-19. Study context: Whether acute or convalescent, the COVID-19 samples came from the United States, Italy and Spain. T cells, B-cell-depleted T cells, or PBMCs provided the cDNA or gDNA that served as material.

Germline CDR1 is MDHEN and CDR2 is SYDVKM. The CDR3 is 13 residues long. Unmatched junction bases numbered 8, after V lost 6 bases and J lost 8 bases. Libraries were prepared by immunoSEQ multiplex PCR; TCRdb keeps only in-frame clonotypes and omits some of them. The sample includes 65,000 to 85,000 clones, approximately 92% of them seen just once. The sample taken for sequencing was peripheral blood. The chain uses TRBV28 and TRBJ1-2, with 8 positions matching TRBD1. The origin of this receptor is a man aged 50 to 59 with acute or convalescent COVID-19. The DNA for the CDR3 is TGTGCCAGCAGCCGGGACAGGTCACGCGGCTACACCTTC. The encoded protein is CASSRDRSRGYTF.